The 19 T cell receptor beta chains below were found in one sample sequenced in a study of T cells in Graves' hyperthyroidism and ophthalmopathy. Amplified regions were TCR beta CDR3 sequences from RNA transcripts. HTBI primers were employed in a first-round RT-PCR of the TCR CDR3. TCRdb ran MiXCR on the multiplex PCR reads and lists one entry per CDR3 protein. Of roughly 750,000 distinct CDR3 sequences listed, 16% are singletons. The specimen was blood. These receptors came from a man aged 18 to 30 with Graves' hyperthyroidism.

This clonotype appeared a few times. The gene calls are TRBV20-1 and TRBJ2-7; 11 nucleotides agree with TRBD2. Germline V gene data show CDR1 as DFQATT and CDR2 as SNEGSKA (reference sequence). This CDR3 contains 13 residues. V lost 6 bases and J lost 3; bases outside the gene matches: 4. Here the CDR3 DNA reads TGCAGTGCGGTCGGGACTAGCGGCTACGAGCAGTACTTC. This codes for CSAVGTSGYEQYF.

The rearrangement uses TRBV29-1 and TRBJ2-1, with unresolved D. Germline CDR1 and CDR2: SQVTM and ANQGSEA. Between the trimmed V and J ends, which lost 7 bases and 3 bases, there was a span of 19 bases. This CDR3 is built from 15 residues. The CDR3 DNA is TGCAGCGCTGCGCCGAGGAGCCCGCACTACAATGAGCAGTTCTTC. Amino acids: CSAAPRSPHYNEQFF.

There are a few counts of this clonotype. J is TRBJ1-4 and V is TRBV6-6, with D possibly being TRBD1 (6 bases). The CDR3 covers 15 residues. Germline CDR1 is MNHNY and CDR2 is SVGAGI (reference sequence). Trimming took 0 bases from V and 8 from J, leaving 13 bases between them. CDR3 amino acids: CASSYSRQEGEKLFF. The CDR3 bases are TGTGCCAGCAGTTACTCCAGACAGGAGGGCGAAAAACTGTTTTTT.

This clonotype was counted a few times. The chain is built from TRBV14 and TRBJ2-3; 11 bases fit TRBD2. Trimming cost V 5 bases and J 2 bases; bases outside gene matches: 15. Germline V lookup: CDR1 SGHDN, CDR2 FVKESK. The CDR3 length is 19 residues. Here the CDR3 reads CASSNLPGGTSGPTDTQYF. Here the CDR3 DNA reads TGTGCCAGCAGCAACTTGCCCGGCGGGACTAGCGGACCCACAGATACGCAGTATTTT.

This clonotype occurred many times. The chain carries TRBV18 and TRBJ2-3, with a weak D call TRBD2 (6 bases). The CDR3 has 15 residues. V was shortened by 6 bases and J by 2 bases, with 15 bases between the two germline ends. Germline V CDR1 and CDR2: KGHSH, LQKENI. The CDR3 spells CASSMTGGDTDTQYF. The CDR3 bases are TGTGCCAGCTCCATGACCGGGGGAGACACAGATACGCAGTATTTT.

This clonotype showed up just a few times. This chain joins TRBV28 and TRBJ2-2, with 13 bases lining up with TRBD2. Germline V CDR1 and CDR2: MDHEN, SYDVKM. The V and J ends lost 5 bases and 0 bases, in that order; junction bases with no gene match: 6. The CDR3 contains 18 residues. CDR3 residues: CASSMPGTSGTNTGELFF. The CDR3, as DNA: TGTGCCAGCAGTATGCCGGGGACTAGCGGGACGAACACCGGGGAGCTGTTTTTT.

In its sample, this clonotype was seen many times. The chain joins TRBV11-3 to TRBJ2-5; 7 nucleotides align to TRBD1. CDR3 length: 14 amino acids. CDR1 and CDR2 (germline): SGHNT, YENEEA. The J segment lost 5 bases and the V segment lost 5 bases, leaving 8 bases of the junction unmatched. CDR3 nucleotides: TGTGCCAGCAGCCGGGGACCGGGACAGGAGACCCAGTACTTC. Amino acid sequence: CASSRGPGQETQYF.

In this sample, this clonotype turned up a few times. The J gene is TRBJ1-5, the V gene TRBV2, with 7 bases lining up with TRBD1. Germline values: CDR1 SNHLY, CDR2 FYNNEI. The CDR3 is 13 residues long. V lost 9 bases, J lost 4 bases, and 6 bases stayed unmatched. The CDR3 loop reads CASATGVNQPQHF. The CDR3 DNA sequence: TGTGCCAGTGCCACAGGGGTAAATCAGCCCCAGCATTTT.

This clonotype was detected once. Possible read error: a much larger clone is one base away. This chain uses TRBV28 with TRBJ2-7; 13 bases align to TRBD2. Germline V CDR1 and CDR2: MDHEN, SYDVKM. The CDR3 sequence is 15 residues long. CDR3 DNA sequence: TGTGCCAGCAGAAGGACTAGCGGGGGCTCCTACGGGCAGTACTTC. Protein product: CASRRTSGGSYGQYF.

This clonotype was found a few times. V and J are TRBV7-2 and TRBJ2-1, with 7 bases matching TRBD1. Germline assignment: CDR1 SGHTA and CDR2 FQGNSA. CDR3 size: 16 residues. The junction had 11 bases not matched to a gene; V was cut back by 6 bases and J by 3 bases. CDR3 in DNA: TGTGCCAGCAGGCTCTCAGACAGGGCCCTCTACAATGAGCAGTTCTTC. Residues: CASRLSDRALYNEQFF.

V is TRBV9 and J is TRBJ1-2, with TRBD1 matching 10 bases. The germline gives CDR1 SGDLS, CDR2 YYNGEE. The CDR3 has 17 residues. J was trimmed by 2 bases and V by 4 bases; bases with no gene match: 11. CDR3 DNA: TGTGCCAGCAGCCCGAGGGACAGGGGCACCCCCAACTATGGCTACACCTTC. Translation: CASSPRDRGTPNYGYTF.

This clonotype appeared many times. This sequence joins TRBV27 and TRBJ1-4; maybe TRBD1 (6 bases). Trimming took off 8 bases at V and 5 bases at J, with 12 bases between the two ends. The CDR3 is 13 residues long. Per germline, CDR1 MNHEY and CDR2 SMNVEV (reference sequence). The CDR3 sequence: CASLDSQNEKLFF. CDR3 in DNA: TGTGCCAGCCTGGACAGCCAGAATGAAAAACTGTTTTTT.

This clonotype turned up a few times. The rearrangement joins TRBV7-2 to TRBJ2-4, with TRBD1 as a possible D gene (7 bases). V shed 2 bases and J shed 6 bases, with 14 bases lying between them. The CDR3 totals 15 residues. Germline CDR1 SGHTA, CDR2 FQGNSA. CDR3 residues: CASSLIVQGGNIQYF. The CDR3 region has the DNA TGTGCCAGCAGCTTAATTGTTCAGGGGGGAAACATTCAGTACTTC.

The V and J genes are TRBV7-3 and TRBJ2-3, with 11 nucleotides matching TRBD2. With V trimmed by 2 bases and J by 1 base, 8 bases remained unmatched. CDR1 SGHTA and CDR2 FQGTGA come from the germline V gene. There are 18 residues in the CDR3. CDR3 residues: CASSLGTSGSYGTDTQYF. The CDR3 bases are TGTGCCAGCAGCTTAGGCACTAGCGGGAGTTATGGCACAGATACGCAGTATTTT.

This clonotype was seen repeatedly, ten times or more. The chain joins TRBV7-9 to TRBJ2-3; 13 bases line up with TRBD2. The ends lost 3 bases at V and 2 bases at J; junction bases unmatched: 5. Germline values: CDR1 SEHNR, CDR2 FQNEAQ (reference sequence). This CDR3 has 17 residues. The CDR3 region is CASSFMTSGRNTDTQYF. The CDR3 DNA sequence: TGTGCCAGCAGCTTTATGACTAGCGGGAGGAACACAGATACGCAGTATTTT.

This clonotype appeared a few times. This chain joins TRBV28 and TRBJ2-1; maybe TRBD2 (5 bases). The V gene lost 2 bases and the J gene lost 7 bases, with 12 bases spanning the gap. CDR1 and CDR2 from the germline V gene are MDHEN and SYDVKM. This CDR3 is 14 amino acids long. In DNA, the CDR3 is TGTGCCAGCAGTTTAAAATCGGGGTGGAATGAGCAGTTCTTC. This sequence encodes CASSLKSGWNEQFF.

The chain uses TRBV6-1 and TRBJ2-3; the D gene could be TRBD1 or TRBD2 (5 bases each). The germline gives CDR1 MNHNS, CDR2 SASEGT. With 7 bases removed from V and 4 bases from J, the gap between germline ends came to 9 bases. The CDR3 is made up of 12 amino acids. In DNA form, the CDR3 reads TGTGCCAGCATACGGGGCGCAGATACGCAGTATTTT. Protein sequence: CASIRGADTQYF.

This clonotype was counted ten times or more. The chain carries TRBV28 and TRBJ1-2, with a tentative D call TRBD1 (6 bases). V shed 7 bases and J shed 5 bases, with 17 bases lying between them. The CDR3 loop spans 14 amino acids. CDR1 and CDR2 from the germline V gene are MDHEN and SYDVKM. The CDR3 region has the DNA TGTGCCAGCAAGATGACAGGTGCCGTTTATGGCTACACCTTC. As protein: CASKMTGAVYGYTF.

Only a few counts were recorded for this clonotype. A read error may explain this, as a much larger clone is one base away. The CDR3 DNA reads as TGTGCCAGCAGTTTAGGAGGGATGGGAGAGACCCAGTACTTC. Its protein product is CASSLGGMGETQYF. This sequence joins TRBV28 and TRBJ2-5, with D possibly being TRBD2 (6 bases). The CDR3 loop spans 14 amino acids. CDR1 is MDHEN, CDR2 SYDVKM, per germline. Trimming cost V 2 bases and J 4 bases, with 11 bases left between them. Supplemented by reference TRBV28 and TRBJ2-5, the full variable domain reads DVKVTQSSRYLVKRTGEKVFLECVQDMDHENMFWYRQDPGLGLRLIYFSYDVKMKEKGDIPEGYSVSREKKERFSLILESASTNQTSMYLCASSLGGMGETQYFGPGTRLLVL.